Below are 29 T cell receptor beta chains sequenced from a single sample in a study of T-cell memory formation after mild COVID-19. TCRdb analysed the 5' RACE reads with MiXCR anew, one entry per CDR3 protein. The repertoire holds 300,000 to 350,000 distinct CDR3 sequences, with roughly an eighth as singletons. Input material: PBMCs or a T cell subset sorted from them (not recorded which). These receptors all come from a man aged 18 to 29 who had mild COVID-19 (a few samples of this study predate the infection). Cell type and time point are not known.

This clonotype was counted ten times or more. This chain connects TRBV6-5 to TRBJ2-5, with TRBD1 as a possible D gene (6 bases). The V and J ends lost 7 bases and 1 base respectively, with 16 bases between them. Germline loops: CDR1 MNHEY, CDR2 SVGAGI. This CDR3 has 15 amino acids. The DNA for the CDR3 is TGTGCCAGCAAAAACACAGGGCTAATCCAAGAGACCCAGTACTTC. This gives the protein CASKNTGLIQETQYF.

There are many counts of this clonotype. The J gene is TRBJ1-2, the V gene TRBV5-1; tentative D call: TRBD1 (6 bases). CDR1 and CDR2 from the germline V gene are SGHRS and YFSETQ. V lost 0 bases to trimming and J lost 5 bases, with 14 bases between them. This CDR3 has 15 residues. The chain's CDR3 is CASSLGGGRIYGYTF. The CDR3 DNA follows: TGCGCCAGCAGCTTGGGAGGGGGACGGATATATGGCTACACCTTC. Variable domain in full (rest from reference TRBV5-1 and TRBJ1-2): KAGVTQTPRYLIKTRGQQVTLSCSPISGHRSVSWYQQTPGQGLQFLFEYFSETQRNKGNFPGRFSGRQFSNSRSEMNVSTLELGDSALYLCASSLGGGRIYGYTFGSGTRLTVV.

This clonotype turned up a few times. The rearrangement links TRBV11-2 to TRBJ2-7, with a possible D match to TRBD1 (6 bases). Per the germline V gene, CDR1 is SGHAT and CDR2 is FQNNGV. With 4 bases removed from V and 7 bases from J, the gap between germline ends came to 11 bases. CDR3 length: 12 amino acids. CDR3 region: CASSSGAREQYF. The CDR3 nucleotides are TGTGCCAGCAGCTCAGGGGCGAGGGAGCAGTACTTC.

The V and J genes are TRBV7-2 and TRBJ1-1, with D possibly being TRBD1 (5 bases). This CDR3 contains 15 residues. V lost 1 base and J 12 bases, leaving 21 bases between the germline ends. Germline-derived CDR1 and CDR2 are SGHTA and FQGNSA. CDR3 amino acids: CASSLERTNTPRTFF. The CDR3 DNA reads TGTGCCAGCAGCTTAGAAAGGACAAACACTCCACGGACTTTCTTT.

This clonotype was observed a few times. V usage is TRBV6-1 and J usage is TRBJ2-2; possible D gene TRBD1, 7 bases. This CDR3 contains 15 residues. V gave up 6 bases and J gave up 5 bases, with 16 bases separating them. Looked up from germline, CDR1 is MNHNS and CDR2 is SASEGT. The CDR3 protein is CASSLLTGRTGELFF. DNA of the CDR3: TGTGCCAGCAGCCTTTTGACAGGGAGGACCGGGGAGCTGTTTTTT.

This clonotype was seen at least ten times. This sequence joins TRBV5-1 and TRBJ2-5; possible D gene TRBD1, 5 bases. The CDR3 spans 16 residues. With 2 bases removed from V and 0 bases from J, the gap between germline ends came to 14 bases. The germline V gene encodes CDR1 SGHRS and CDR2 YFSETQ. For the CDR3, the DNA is TGCGCCAGCAGCTTTGATTACAGGAAGTACCAAGAGACCCAGTACTTC. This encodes CASSFDYRKYQETQYF. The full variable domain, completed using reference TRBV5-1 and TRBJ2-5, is KAGVTQTPRYLIKTRGQQVTLSCSPISGHRSVSWYQQTPGQGLQFLFEYFSETQRNKGNFPGRFSGRQFSNSRSEMNVSTLELGDSALYLCASSFDYRKYQETQYFGPGTRLLVL.

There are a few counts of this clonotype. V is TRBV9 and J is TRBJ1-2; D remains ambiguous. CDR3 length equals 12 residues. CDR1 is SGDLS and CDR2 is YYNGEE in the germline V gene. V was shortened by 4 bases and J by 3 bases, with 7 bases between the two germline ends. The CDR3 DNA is TGTGCCAGCAGCCCGGTCCACTATGGCTACACCTTC. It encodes CASSPVHYGYTF.

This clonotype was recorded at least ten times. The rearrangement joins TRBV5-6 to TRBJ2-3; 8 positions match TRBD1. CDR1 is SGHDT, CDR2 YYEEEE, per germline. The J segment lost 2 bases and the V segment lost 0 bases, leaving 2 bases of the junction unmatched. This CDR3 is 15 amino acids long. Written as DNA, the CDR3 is TGTGCCAGCAGCTTGGACAGGGGGTCCACAGATACGCAGTATTTT. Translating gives CASSLDRGSTDTQYF.

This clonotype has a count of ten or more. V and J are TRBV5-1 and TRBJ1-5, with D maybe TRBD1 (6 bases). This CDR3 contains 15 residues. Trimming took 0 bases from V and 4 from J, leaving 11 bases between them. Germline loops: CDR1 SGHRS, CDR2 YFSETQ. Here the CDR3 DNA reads TGCGCCAGCAGCTTGGGGGGGCAGGAGAATCAGCCCCAGCATTTT. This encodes CASSLGGQENQPQHF.

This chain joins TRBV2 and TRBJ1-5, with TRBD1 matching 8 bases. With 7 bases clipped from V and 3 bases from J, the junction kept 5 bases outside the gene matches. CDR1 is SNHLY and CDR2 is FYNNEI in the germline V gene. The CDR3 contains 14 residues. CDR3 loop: CASTGTGNNQPQHF. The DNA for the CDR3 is TGTGCCAGCACCGGGACAGGAAACAATCAGCCCCAGCATTTT.

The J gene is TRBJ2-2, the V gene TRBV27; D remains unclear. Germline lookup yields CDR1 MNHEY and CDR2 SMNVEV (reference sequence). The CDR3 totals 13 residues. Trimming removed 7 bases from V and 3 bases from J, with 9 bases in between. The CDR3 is CASKDPYTGELFF. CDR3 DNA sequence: TGTGCCAGCAAGGACCCCTACACCGGGGAGCTGTTTTTT.

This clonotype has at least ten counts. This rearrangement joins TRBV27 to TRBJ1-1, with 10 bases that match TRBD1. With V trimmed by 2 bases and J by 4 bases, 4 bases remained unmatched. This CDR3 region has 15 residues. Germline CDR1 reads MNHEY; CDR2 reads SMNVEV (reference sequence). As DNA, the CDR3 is TGTGCCAGCAGTTTAACGGGACAGGGGAGCACTGAAGCTTTCTTT. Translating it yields CASSLTGQGSTEAFF.

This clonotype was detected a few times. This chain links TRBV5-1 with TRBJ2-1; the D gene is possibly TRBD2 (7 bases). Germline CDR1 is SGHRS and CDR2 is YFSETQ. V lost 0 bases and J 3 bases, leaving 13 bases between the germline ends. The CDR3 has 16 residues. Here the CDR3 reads CASSLAVRGRYNEQFF. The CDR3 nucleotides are TGCGCCAGCAGCTTGGCCGTGCGGGGGCGCTACAATGAGCAGTTCTTC.

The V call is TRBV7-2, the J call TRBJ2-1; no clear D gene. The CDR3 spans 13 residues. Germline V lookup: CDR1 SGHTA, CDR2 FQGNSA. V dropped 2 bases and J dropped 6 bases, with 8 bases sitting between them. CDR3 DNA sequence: TGTGCCAGCAGCTTAAATACTCTCAATGAGCAGTTCTTC. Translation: CASSLNTLNEQFF.

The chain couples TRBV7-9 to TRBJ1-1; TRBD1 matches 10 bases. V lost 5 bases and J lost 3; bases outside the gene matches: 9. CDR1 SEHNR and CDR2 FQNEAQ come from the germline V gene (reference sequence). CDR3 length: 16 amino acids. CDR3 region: CASSPRQGAADTEAFF. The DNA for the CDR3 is TGTGCCAGCAGCCCCCGACAGGGGGCCGCTGACACTGAAGCTTTCTTT.

The CDR3 spells CASCEGSLYNEQFF. The CDR3, as DNA: TGTGCCAGCTGCGAGGGGAGTCTCTACAATGAGCAGTTCTTC. J is TRBJ2-1 and V is TRBV5-6, with D possibly called TRBD1 or TRBD2 (5 bases each). Trimming stripped 7 bases from V and 3 bases from J, with 14 bases between. The CDR3 runs to 14 residues. CDR1 is SGHDT, CDR2 YYEEEE, per germline.

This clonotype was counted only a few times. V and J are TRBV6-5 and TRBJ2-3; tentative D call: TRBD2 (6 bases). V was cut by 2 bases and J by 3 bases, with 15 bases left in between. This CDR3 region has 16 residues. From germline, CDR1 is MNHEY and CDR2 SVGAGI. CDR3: CASSYTRLDQTDTQYF. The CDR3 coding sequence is TGTGCCAGCAGTTACACCCGACTAGATCAGACAGATACGCAGTATTTT.

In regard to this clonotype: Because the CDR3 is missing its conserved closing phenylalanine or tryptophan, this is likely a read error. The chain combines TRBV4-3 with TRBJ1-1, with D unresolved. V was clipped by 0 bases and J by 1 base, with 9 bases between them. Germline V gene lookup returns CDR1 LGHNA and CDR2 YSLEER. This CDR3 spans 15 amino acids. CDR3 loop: CASSQDPRKNTEAFS. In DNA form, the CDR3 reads TGCGCCAGCAGCCAAGATCCAAGGAAGAACACTGAAGCTTTCTCT.

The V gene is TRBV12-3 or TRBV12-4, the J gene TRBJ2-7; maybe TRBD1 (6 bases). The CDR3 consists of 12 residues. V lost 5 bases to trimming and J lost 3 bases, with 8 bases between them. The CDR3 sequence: CASSQGIYEQYF. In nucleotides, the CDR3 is TGTGCCAGCAGTCAGGGGATCTACGAGCAGTACTTC.

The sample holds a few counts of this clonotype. The CDR3 protein is CASSPLQGRGQETQYF. Here the CDR3 DNA reads TGTGCCAGCAGCCCATTACAGGGGCGAGGGCAAGAGACCCAGTACTTC. The V and J genes are TRBV7-8 and TRBJ2-5; 7 nucleotides match TRBD1. Germline V gene sequence: CDR1 SGHVS, CDR2 FQNEAQ. The CDR3 spans 16 residues. V dropped 5 bases and J dropped 2; count of bases not matched to a gene: 11.

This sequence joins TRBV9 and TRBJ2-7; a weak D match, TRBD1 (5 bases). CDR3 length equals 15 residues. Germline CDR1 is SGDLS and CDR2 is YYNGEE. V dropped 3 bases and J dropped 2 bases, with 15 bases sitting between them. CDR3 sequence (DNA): TGTGCCAGCAGCGAGGCCGACAGCTCAACCTACGAGCAGTACTTC. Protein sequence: CASSEADSSTYEQYF.

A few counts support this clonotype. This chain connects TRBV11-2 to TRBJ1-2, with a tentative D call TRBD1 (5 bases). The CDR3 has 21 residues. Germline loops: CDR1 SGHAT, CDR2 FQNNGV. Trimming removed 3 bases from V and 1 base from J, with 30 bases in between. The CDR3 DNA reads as TGTGCCAGCAGCTTCCAGTACTTGGGGGATGCCCCCGAAGGGAGTAACTATGGCTACACCTTC. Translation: CASSFQYLGDAPEGSNYGYTF.

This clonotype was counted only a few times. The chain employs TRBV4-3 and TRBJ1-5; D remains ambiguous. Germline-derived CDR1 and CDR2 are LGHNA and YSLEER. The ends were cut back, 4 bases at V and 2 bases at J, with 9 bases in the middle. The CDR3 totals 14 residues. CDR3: CASSPDGGNQPQHF. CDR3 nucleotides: TGCGCCAGCAGCCCGGACGGAGGCAATCAGCCCCAGCATTTT.

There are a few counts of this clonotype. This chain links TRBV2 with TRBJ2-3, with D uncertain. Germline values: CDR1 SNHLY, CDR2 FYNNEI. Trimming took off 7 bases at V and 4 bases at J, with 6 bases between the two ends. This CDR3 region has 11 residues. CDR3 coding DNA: TGTGCCAGCATTCTCGCAGATACGCAGTATTTT. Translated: CASILADTQYF.

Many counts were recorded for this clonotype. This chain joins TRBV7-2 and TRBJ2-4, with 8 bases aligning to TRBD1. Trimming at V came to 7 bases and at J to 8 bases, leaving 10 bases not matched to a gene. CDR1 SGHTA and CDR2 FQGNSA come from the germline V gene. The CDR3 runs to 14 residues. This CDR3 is CASTPGQGRDIQYF. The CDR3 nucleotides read TGTGCCAGCACCCCAGGACAGGGAAGGGACATTCAGTACTTC.

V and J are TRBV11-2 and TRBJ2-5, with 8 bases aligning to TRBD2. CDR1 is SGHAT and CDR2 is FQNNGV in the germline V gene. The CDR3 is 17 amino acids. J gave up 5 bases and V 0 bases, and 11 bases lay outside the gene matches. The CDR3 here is CASSLDPSGGLGETQYF. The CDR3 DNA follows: TGTGCCAGCAGCTTAGATCCCAGCGGGGGTCTTGGCGAGACCCAGTACTTC.

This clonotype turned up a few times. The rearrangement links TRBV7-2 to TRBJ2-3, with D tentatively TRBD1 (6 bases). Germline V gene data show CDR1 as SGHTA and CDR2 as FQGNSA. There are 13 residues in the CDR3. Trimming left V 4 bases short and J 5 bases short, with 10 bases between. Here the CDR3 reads CASSSTGEDTQYF. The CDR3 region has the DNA TGTGCCAGCAGCTCGACAGGTGAAGATACGCAGTATTTT.

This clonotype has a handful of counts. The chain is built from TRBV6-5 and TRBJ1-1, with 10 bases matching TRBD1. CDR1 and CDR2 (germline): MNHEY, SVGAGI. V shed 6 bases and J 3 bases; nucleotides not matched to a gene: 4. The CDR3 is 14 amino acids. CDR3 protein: CASRGDRGYTEAFF. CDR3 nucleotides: TGTGCCAGCAGGGGGGACAGGGGCTACACTGAAGCTTTCTTT.

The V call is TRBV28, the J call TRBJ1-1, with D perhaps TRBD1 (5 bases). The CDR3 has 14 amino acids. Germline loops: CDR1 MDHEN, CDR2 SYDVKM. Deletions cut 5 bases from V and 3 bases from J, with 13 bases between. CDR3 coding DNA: TGTGCCAGCAGTGCGGGACGGGGCTACACTGAAGCTTTCTTT. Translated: CASSAGRGYTEAFF. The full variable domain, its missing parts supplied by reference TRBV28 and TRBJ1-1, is DVKVTQSSRYLVKRTGEKVFLECVQDMDHENMFWYRQDPGLGLRLIYFSYDVKMKEKGDIPEGYSVSREKKERFSLILESASTNQTSMYLCASSAGRGYTEAFFGQGTRLTVV.